This T cell receptor beta chain came from a study of shared clonotypes between healthy human individuals. Terminally differentiated effector memory CD45RA+ cells were excluded by CCR7 positive selection of CD45RO-negative cells. The V end lost 8 bases, the J end lost 4 bases, and 17 bases lay between the germline ends. CDR3 length: 15 residues. Germline-derived CDR1 and CDR2 are SGHDN and FVKESK. Method: immunoSEQ multiplex PCR; TCRdb's copy keeps in-frame clones and lacks some. The sample has about 2.2 million clones; just over 90% are singletons. This chain links TRBV14 with TRBJ1-4; perhaps TRBD1 as D (6 bases). The sequencing sample was made of naive CD8+ T cells from PBMCs. The TCR was taken from a man between 18 and 35 years old in good health. Some clones in this sample may be carry-over from other donors' samples. The CDR3 sequence: CASSEPGHVNEKLFF. CDR3 DNA sequence: TGTGCCAGCTCAGAACCGGGACACGTTAATGAAAAACTGTTTTTT.